The TCR beta chain described here comes from a study of pediatric ulcerative colitis (dated by TCRdb to about 2019). Broadly, across the study: Among the ulcerative colitis patients, fewer than ten had pancolitis and two had left-sided colitis, and histology in every patient was consistent with ulcerative colitis. Nine newly diagnosed, treatment-naive pediatric ulcerative colitis patients and a few non-IBD control children each provided paired blood and rectal samples. The Pediatric Ulcerative Colitis Activity Index classified a couple of patients as having mild disease, four as having moderate disease and three as having acute severe colitis. Paper-wide results and their limitations: Only a handful of individuals were included in the healthy control group, which was small. Because repertoires came from total lymphocyte DNA, patterns in rare subsets such as regulatory T cells may not be reflected. For technical reasons, the blood samples of a couple of patients yielded substantially fewer templates, so those samples were excluded from the blood-rectal overlap analysis. A couple of rectal CDR3 clonotypes were found in every ulcerative colitis patient but in no control. Significantly higher autologous blood-rectal clonal overlap was found in ulcerative colitis patients than in controls, which suggested increased T cell trafficking to inflamed tissue. Rectal repertoire features separated controls, mild-moderate and acute severe colitis patients; acute severe colitis showed reduced rectal diversity due to clonal expansions.

The germline V gene encodes CDR1 LNHDA and CDR2 SQIVND (reference sequence). Clipping removes 6 bases from V and 2 bases from J, with 9 as the unmatched junction base count. Spanning cysteine to phenylalanine, the CDR3 consists of 15 amino acids. Just the 45-base CDR3 DNA is kept, in frame starting at base 1. Rearranged CDR3 beta regions were amplified from genomic DNA with multiplex V and J primers using the immunoSEQ TRB Survey service. To keep sequencing depth equal across samples, survey-level depth of up to 500,000 reads per sample was applied. The libraries were purified, combined into pools and sequenced with Illumina technology. The published analysis was carried out like this. immunoSEQ online tools were used for productive clonality, sample overlap, pairwise scatters, CDR3 beta length, V/D/J gene usage and productiveness. Calculated diversity was defined as the number of unique rearrangements divided by total templates, multiplied by 100, and Shannon and Simpson indices were computed as well. For principal component analysis, Z-score normalized data were analyzed with the R prcomp function and the ggbiplot package. Morisita's index was used to quantify blood-rectal clonal overlap within each subject. TCRdb carries this immuneACCESS record with in-frame sequences only. Its versions omit some clonotypes, under half of them owing to an unresolved V gene in the studies checked, with the rest unexplained. Clonal size and the V and J genes are those of that table, whereas D and trimming came from the DNA. Counted in this sample were around 61,000 clones; 70% to 90% of them appeared once. The top ten clones comprise around 3.3% of the sample.

Before the diagnostic colonoscopy, none of the ulcerative colitis patients had been given immunosuppressive medication. A blood sample was drawn at the time of the colonoscopy. The Wizard kit (Promega) was used to extract genomic DNA from blood and intestinal samples. With respect to this clone: Its antigen remains undetermined. No base-level quality is on record; no much larger clone is a single base apart.

The TCR sequence derives from a boy under 18 with severe ulcerative colitis. This chain joins TRBV19 to TRBJ2-7; a stretch of 8 junction bases matches TRBD1. Specimen: blood. In nucleotide form, the sequence is TGTGCCAGTAGGGAATCCACAGGGGGGCCCTACGAGCAGTACTTC. It codes for CASRESTGGPYEQYF.